These T cell receptor beta chains were read from a single sample in a study of cytomegalovirus exposure and HLA in healthy donors. Clones were sequenced by immunoSEQ multiplex PCR, and TCRdb holds only the in-frame ones, with some missing. The profile covers roughly 86,000 clones, with about three quarters appearing a single time and around 7.8% taken by the ten largest. The sequenced sample consisted of PBMCs. The receptors were gathered from a man aged 50-59 years in good health and CMV-seropositive. CDR3s include the opening cysteine and the closing phenylalanine or tryptophan. The D gene is left open where the match is weak. Clone size is not always given. Where it is, it says once, few, many or a class for expanded clones.

D gene: TRBD2; V gene: TRBV7-8; clone size: -; J gene: TRBJ2-2; CDR3 protein: CASSLEGLAVSGELFF; CDR3 DNA: TGTGCCAGCAGCTTAGAAGGACTAGCGGTCTCCGGGGAGCTGTTTTTT
D gene: -; V gene: TRBV9; clone size: -; J gene: TRBJ2-1; CDR3 protein: CASSLLPQGNEQFF; CDR3 DNA: TGTGCCAGCAGCCTTCTCCCCCAGGGGAATGAGCAGTTCTTC
D gene: -; V gene: TRBV6-6; clone size: -; J gene: TRBJ2-3; CDR3 protein: CASSPSGDTQYF; CDR3 DNA: TGTGCCAGCAGTCCCAGCGGAGATACGCAGTATTTT
D gene: TRBD2; V gene: TRBV7-2; clone size: -; J gene: TRBJ2-7; CDR3 protein: CASSLQRGGLYEQYF; CDR3 DNA: TGTGCCAGCAGCTTACAGCGGGGGGGCCTATACGAGCAGTACTTC
D gene: TRBD1; V gene: TRBV30; clone size: -; J gene: TRBJ1-1; CDR3 protein: CAWSARRGQANTEAFF; CDR3 DNA: TGTGCCTGGAGTGCGCGAAGGGGACAGGCGAACACTGAAGCTTTCTTT
D gene: TRBD2; V gene: TRBV5-1; clone size: -; J gene: TRBJ2-2; CDR3 protein: CASSSPGGVGGMSGELFF; CDR3 DNA: TGCGCCAGCAGCTCACCGGGAGGGGTAGGAGGCATGTCCGGGGAGCTGTTTTTT
D gene: -; V gene: TRBV5-6; clone size: -; J gene: TRBJ2-3; CDR3 protein: CASSGRRAHTDTQYF; CDR3 DNA: TGTGCCAGCAGCGGGCGGCGGGCCCACACAGATACGCAGTATTTT
D gene: -; V gene: TRBV28; clone size: -; J gene: TRBJ2-1; CDR3 protein: CASSLRWEQFF; CDR3 DNA: TGTGCCAGCAGTTTGCGGTGGGAGCAGTTCTTC
D gene: -; V gene: TRBV5-1; clone size: -; J gene: TRBJ2-7; CDR3 protein: CASSLRSSYEQYF; CDR3 DNA: TGCGCCAGCAGCCTTAGGAGCTCCTACGAGCAGTACTTC
D gene: -; V gene: TRBV2; clone size: -; J gene: TRBJ1-5; CDR3 protein: CASVGQGGQPQHF; CDR3 DNA: TGTGCCAGCGTGGGGCAGGGAGGTCAGCCCCAGCATTTT
D gene: -; V gene: TRBV6-5; clone size: -; J gene: TRBJ2-5; CDR3 protein: CASSPRSVAQETQYF; CDR3 DNA: TGTGCCAGCAGCCCCCGCTCGGTCGCGCAAGAGACCCAGTACTTC
D gene: TRBD1; V gene: TRBV7-9; clone size: -; J gene: TRBJ1-1; CDR3 protein: CASSFGQGEAFF; CDR3 DNA: TGTGCCAGCAGCTTCGGACAGGGTGAAGCTTTCTTT
D gene: -; V gene: TRBV4-2; clone size: -; J gene: TRBJ1-4; CDR3 protein: CASSQMGGSNEKLFF; CDR3 DNA: TGTGCCAGCAGCCAAATGGGGGGTTCCAATGAAAAACTGTTTTTT
D gene: TRBD1; V gene: TRBV9; clone size: -; J gene: TRBJ1-2; CDR3 protein: CASSVDGQGNYGYTF; CDR3 DNA: TGTGCCAGCAGCGTAGATGGACAGGGAAACTATGGCTACACCTTC
D gene: TRBD1; V gene: TRBV5-6; clone size: -; J gene: TRBJ1-2; CDR3 protein: CASSFPGQASYGYPF; CDR3 DNA: TGTGCCAGCAGCTTTCCGGGACAGGCGAGTTATGGCTACCCCTTC
D gene: -; V gene: TRBV7-9; clone size: -; J gene: TRBJ2-1; CDR3 protein: CASSISGSYNEQFF; CDR3 DNA: TGTGCCAGCAGCATTAGCGGCTCCTACAATGAGCAGTTCTTC
D gene: TRBD1; V gene: TRBV30; clone size: -; J gene: TRBJ2-7; CDR3 protein: CAWRPGTGLYEQYF; CDR3 DNA: TGTGCCTGGAGGCCCGGGACAGGGCTTTACGAGCAGTACTTC
D gene: TRBD1; V gene: TRBV19; clone size: -; J gene: TRBJ2-2; CDR3 protein: CASTDRGPGELFF; CDR3 DNA: TGTGCCAGTACCGACAGGGGTCCCGGGGAGCTGTTTTTT
D gene: TRBD1; V gene: TRBV4-3; clone size: -; J gene: TRBJ2-6; CDR3 protein: CASSQGQGPGANVLPF; CDR3 DNA: TGCGCCAGCAGCCAAGGACAGGGGCCTGGGGCCAACGTCCTGCCTTTC
D gene: TRBD2; V gene: TRBV5-1; clone size: -; J gene: TRBJ2-5; CDR3 protein: CASSLSSTSGQETQYF; CDR3 DNA: TGCGCCAGCAGCTTGTCCTCGACTAGCGGCCAAGAGACCCAGTACTTC
D gene: -; V gene: TRBV9; clone size: once; J gene: TRBJ1-6; CDR3 protein: CASSPRLNSPLHF; CDR3 DNA: TGTGCCAGCAGCCCGCGGCTCAATTCACCCCTCCACTTT
D gene: TRBD1; V gene: TRBV12-5; clone size: -; J gene: TRBJ2-7; CDR3 protein: CASGPRPPILTGESYEQYF; CDR3 DNA: TGTGCTAGTGGTCCCCGACCCCCTATTCTGACAGGGGAATCCTACGAGCAGTACTTC
D gene: TRBD2; V gene: TRBV5-1; clone size: -; J gene: TRBJ2-1; CDR3 protein: CASSPYSGAVSYNEQFF; CDR3 DNA: TGCGCCAGCAGCCCCTATAGCGGGGCAGTCTCCTACAATGAGCAGTTCTTC
D gene: -; V gene: TRBV7-9; clone size: once; J gene: TRBJ2-7; CDR3 protein: CASRKPGNGYEQYF; CDR3 DNA: TGTGCCAGCAGGAAGCCGGGAAACGGCTACGAGCAGTACTTC
D gene: TRBD2; V gene: TRBV4-3; clone size: once; J gene: TRBJ2-2; CDR3 protein: CASSQDLGGLDTGELFF; CDR3 DNA: TGCGCCAGCAGCCAAGATTTAGGGGGACTAGACACCGGGGAGCTGTTTTTT
D gene: TRBD2; V gene: TRBV6-5; clone size: few; J gene: TRBJ2-1; CDR3 protein: CASSSSGGIYNEQFF; CDR3 DNA: TGTGCCAGCAGCTCGAGCGGGGGGATCTACAATGAGCAGTTCTTC
D gene: -; V gene: TRBV11-2; clone size: -; J gene: TRBJ2-7; CDR3 protein: CASSFHGFQDEQYF; CDR3 DNA: TGTGCCAGCAGTTTTCATGGGTTTCAGGACGAGCAGTACTTC
D gene: TRBD1; V gene: TRBV5-1; clone size: -; J gene: TRBJ1-1; CDR3 protein: CASNPGTGAEAFF; CDR3 DNA: TGCGCCAGCAATCCTGGGACAGGGGCTGAAGCTTTCTTT
D gene: TRBD1; V gene: TRBV18; clone size: once; J gene: TRBJ2-2; CDR3 protein: CASSPGTGGANTGELFF; CDR3 DNA: TGTGCCAGCTCGCCCGGGACAGGGGGCGCGAACACCGGGGAGCTGTTTTTT
D gene: -; V gene: TRBV7-8; clone size: few; J gene: TRBJ1-3; CDR3 protein: CASSLGSWVSGNTIYF; CDR3 DNA: TGTGCCAGCAGCTTAGGGAGCTGGGTTTCTGGAAACACCATATATTTT
D gene: -; V gene: TRBV9; clone size: -; J gene: TRBJ1-4; CDR3 protein: CASSVAATVNEKLFF; CDR3 DNA: TGTGCCAGCAGCGTAGCTGCGACAGTTAATGAAAAACTGTTTTTT
D gene: -; V gene: TRBV6-5; clone size: few; J gene: TRBJ1-4; CDR3 protein: CASSRTAVTNEKLFF; CDR3 DNA: TGTGCCAGCAGTAGAACAGCGGTAACTAATGAAAAACTGTTTTTT
D gene: TRBD1; V gene: TRBV27; clone size: -; J gene: TRBJ1-4; CDR3 protein: CASSLQGANEKLFF; CDR3 DNA: TGTGCCAGCAGTTTACAGGGGGCAAATGAAAAACTGTTTTTT
D gene: TRBD2; V gene: TRBV4-3; clone size: -; J gene: TRBJ2-7; CDR3 protein: CASSHLAGGPSYEQYF; CDR3 DNA: TGCGCCAGCAGTCACCTAGCGGGGGGCCCCTCCTACGAGCAGTACTTC
D gene: -; V gene: TRBV7-2; clone size: -; J gene: TRBJ2-1; CDR3 protein: CASSPKSTAYPGNEQFF; CDR3 DNA: TGTGCCAGCAGCCCTAAATCGACAGCATACCCTGGGAATGAGCAGTTCTTC
D gene: -; V gene: TRBV19; clone size: -; J gene: TRBJ1-1; CDR3 protein: CASRSQGTNTEAFF; CDR3 DNA: TGTGCCAGTAGGTCACAGGGAACGAACACTGAAGCTTTCTTT
D gene: TRBD2; V gene: TRBV11-3; clone size: -; J gene: TRBJ2-5; CDR3 protein: CASSGPGGETQYF; CDR3 DNA: TGTGCCAGCAGCGGACCCGGGGGGGAGACCCAGTACTTC
D gene: -; V gene: TRBV2; clone size: -; J gene: TRBJ1-5; CDR3 protein: CASSARVGPSNQPQHF; CDR3 DNA: TGTGCCAGCAGCGCCCGGGTGGGGCCTAGCAATCAGCCCCAGCATTTT
D gene: -; V gene: TRBV30; clone size: few; J gene: TRBJ1-5; CDR3 protein: CAWSGGLGWNQPQHF; CDR3 DNA: TGTGCCTGGAGTGGGGGGCTCGGGTGGAATCAGCCCCAGCATTTT
D gene: TRBD2; V gene: TRBV5-4; clone size: once; J gene: TRBJ2-1; CDR3 protein: CASSLGGGAYNEQFF; CDR3 DNA: TGTGCCAGCAGCCTCGGGGGGGGTGCCTACAATGAGCAGTTCTTC
D gene: -; V gene: TRBV30; clone size: -; J gene: TRBJ1-2; CDR3 protein: CAWTGTGCGYTF; CDR3 DNA: TGTGCCTGGACCGGAACAGGGTGTGGCTACACCTTC
D gene: TRBD1; V gene: TRBV18; clone size: few; J gene: TRBJ2-7; CDR3 protein: CASSPNGQARNSYEQYF; CDR3 DNA: TGTGCCAGCTCACCGAACGGACAGGCGCGCAACTCCTACGAGCAGTACTTC
D gene: -; V gene: TRBV30; clone size: few; J gene: TRBJ2-5; CDR3 protein: CAWGGIGETQYF; CDR3 DNA: TGTGCCTGGGGGGGGATCGGCGAGACCCAGTACTTC
D gene: -; V gene: TRBV19; clone size: -; J gene: TRBJ1-2; CDR3 protein: CASSENLDSHYGYPF; CDR3 DNA: TGTGCCAGTAGTGAGAACTTGGACAGTCACTATGGCTACCCCTTC
D gene: -; V gene: TRBV7-9; clone size: -; J gene: TRBJ2-5; CDR3 protein: CASSDSRLREKTQYF; CDR3 DNA: TGTGCCAGCAGCGACAGCCGGTTACGGGAGAAGACCCAGTACTTC
D gene: TRBD2; V gene: TRBV30; clone size: once; J gene: TRBJ2-3; CDR3 protein: CAGSGGIGNTQYF; CDR3 DNA: TGTGCCGGGAGCGGGGGGATTGGGAATACGCAGTATTTT
D gene: -; V gene: TRBV9; clone size: -; J gene: TRBJ2-7; CDR3 protein: CASSRRGTEGEQYF; CDR3 DNA: TGTGCCAGCAGCCGCCGAGGAACAGAGGGCGAGCAGTACTTC
D gene: -; V gene: TRBV6-6; clone size: few; J gene: TRBJ1-1; CDR3 protein: CASSSHVNTEAFF; CDR3 DNA: TGTGCCAGCAGTTCCCATGTGAACACTGAAGCTTTCTTT
D gene: TRBD1; V gene: TRBV27; clone size: -; J gene: TRBJ2-1; CDR3 protein: CASSLWGTGRPEQFF; CDR3 DNA: TGTGCCAGCAGTTTATGGGGGACAGGCCGCCCCGAGCAGTTCTTC
D gene: -; V gene: TRBV18; clone size: -; J gene: TRBJ2-7; CDR3 protein: CASSPQGPDLSYEQYF; CDR3 DNA: TGTGCCAGCTCACCTCAGGGGCCGGACCTCTCCTACGAGCAGTACTTC
D gene: TRBD2; V gene: TRBV4-2; clone size: -; J gene: TRBJ2-5; CDR3 protein: CASSQDFASGKETQYF; CDR3 DNA: TGTGCCAGCAGCCAAGATTTCGCTAGCGGGAAAGAGACCCAGTACTTC